This is a list of T cell receptor beta chains from one sample in a study of vaccination effects on CD4 cells after COVID-19. The table came from immunoSEQ multiplex PCR; TCRdb's copy has only in-frame clones and leaves some out. The sample lists 50,000 or so clones, about four fifths occurring once. Which antigens these TCRs recognize remains unknown. The source was CD4+ T cells from PBMCs cultured with HCoV-OC43 spike peptides, collected before COVID-19 vaccination. These receptors all come from a human donor who received a COVID-19 vaccine. Both conserved end residues are part of each CDR3. The D gene is left open where the match is weak. Where a row states a size, it is once, few, many or the class of an expanded clone; other rows omit it.

size,J,V,D,DNA,CDR3
-,TRBJ1-5,TRBV4-3,-,TGCGCCAGCAGCCCTTCGAGAACCTTTGGGAATCAGCCCCAGCATTTT,CASSPSRTFGNQPQHF
-,TRBJ2-3,TRBV30,-,TGTGCCTGGAGTGTAGTTGGGGCCACGCAGTATTTT,CAWSVVGATQYF
-,TRBJ2-3,TRBV5-1,TRBD2,TGCGCCAGCAGCTGGGGACTAGTCTCAGATACGCAGTATTTT,CASSWGLVSDTQYF
-,TRBJ2-2,TRBV7-3,-,TGTGCCAGCAGCTTAGGGTCGAACACCGGGGAGCTGTTTTTT,CASSLGSNTGELFF
-,TRBJ1-3,TRBV7-2,-,TGTGCCAGCAGCCGCCAATGGAAGGGAGGTGGAAACACCATATATTTT,CASSRQWKGGGNTIYF
-,TRBJ1-1,TRBV5-1,-,TGCGCCAGCAGCTTTACACCAGGGGCGAACACTGAAGCTTTCTTT,CASSFTPGANTEAFF
-,TRBJ2-1,TRBV5-1,-,TGCGCCAGCAGCTTCAGGGCGAGCTCCTACAATGAGCAGTTCTTC,CASSFRASSYNEQFF
many,TRBJ2-1,TRBV27,TRBD2,TGTGCCAGCAGTTCGCTAGCGGGGGGCCCTACAATGTTTGTGGAGCAGTTCTTC,CASSSLAGGPTMFVEQFF
once,TRBJ1-5,TRBV18,-,TGTGCCAGCTCACCACGGGTTTTGGACCAGCCCCAGCATTTT,CASSPRVLDQPQHF
once,TRBJ1-3,TRBV5-1,-,TGCGCCAGCAGCCAGCCAGGGATTGGAAACACCATATATTTT,CASSQPGIGNTIYF
-,TRBJ1-1,TRBV12-3/TRBV12-4,-,TGTGCCAGCAGTTTTTCACGGAACACTGAAGCTTTCTTT,CASSFSRNTEAFF
-,TRBJ2-1,TRBV7-2,TRBD2,TGTGCCAGCAGCTTTAGCGGGGGCTCCTACAATGAGCAGTTCTTC,CASSFSGGSYNEQFF
-,TRBJ2-5,TRBV10-3,-,TGTGCCATCAGTGATGGGGGAGAGACCCAGTACTTC,CAISDGGETQYF
-,TRBJ2-2,TRBV5-5,-,TGTGCCAGCAGCTTGGTTGGGGTTCCGGGGGCCGGGGAGCTGTTTTTT,CASSLVGVPGAGELFF
few,TRBJ1-2,TRBV4-1,-,TGCGCCAGCAGCCGTCGGACAGACCTATATGGCTACACCTTC,CASSRRTDLYGYTF
-,TRBJ2-5,TRBV28,TRBD2,TGTGCCAGCAGTTTCCCCCTCTTAGCGGGGAGATCACAAGAGACCCAGTACTTC,CASSFPLLAGRSQETQYF
-,TRBJ1-4,TRBV3-1/TRBV3-2,-,TGTGCCAGCAGCTTACGGACGGCAACTAATGAAAAACTGTTTTTT,CASSLRTATNEKLFF
-,TRBJ2-2,TRBV7-8,TRBD2,TGTGCCAGCGTACCCCATCCCGGGGGAGGGAGCACCGGGGAGCTGTTTTTT,CASVPHPGGGSTGELFF
-,TRBJ1-3,TRBV29-1,-,TGCAGCGTTAACCCGAATCCGGGAAACACCATATATTTT,CSVNPNPGNTIYF
-,TRBJ1-2,TRBV6-6,-,TGTGCCAGCAGAGAAGGGGACTATGGCTACACCTTC,CASREGDYGYTF
-,TRBJ2-3,TRBV5-1,-,TGCGCCGGCCCGGGGTTGGACCGTACAGATACGCAGTATTTT,CAGPGLDRTDTQYF
-,TRBJ1-1,TRBV19,-,TGTGCCAGTAGTATGGGTCAGGCGGGCGCTGAAGCTTTCTTT,CASSMGQAGAEAFF
-,TRBJ1-2,TRBV4-3,TRBD1,TGCGCCAGCAGCCAAGACCGGGACAGGGGGCGAAATGGCTACACCTTC,CASSQDRDRGRNGYTF
-,TRBJ1-2,TRBV6-5,-,TGTGCCAGCAGTTACTCAGGGGTCTATGGCTACACCTTC,CASSYSGVYGYTF
-,TRBJ1-2,TRBV27,-,TGTGCCAGCAGCGGGGGGTATGGCTACACCTTC,CASSGGYGYTF
-,TRBJ2-5,TRBV5-4,-,TGTGCCAGCAGCCCTACAGCTCCTCCACGCCAAGAGACCCAGTACTTC,CASSPTAPPRQETQYF
-,TRBJ2-2,TRBV7-2,-,TGTGCCAGCAGCAAGGACAGACCGAACACCGGGGAGCTGTTTTTT,CASSKDRPNTGELFF
-,TRBJ2-6,TRBV4-1,TRBD1,TGCGCCAGCAGCCAAAGGCGGGACAGGGCCTCTGGGGCCAACGTCCTGACTTTC,CASSQRRDRASGANVLTF
-,TRBJ2-2,TRBV7-2,-,TGTGCCAGCAGCTACAGGACCGGGAGCCCCGGGGAGCTGTTTTTT,CASSYRTGSPGELFF
-,TRBJ1-5,TRBV5-8,TRBD1,TGTGCCAGCAGAGCCGGGACAGTTAGCAATCAGCCCCAGCATTTT,CASRAGTVSNQPQHF
-,TRBJ1-1,TRBV29-1,TRBD1,TGCAGCGCCAACGACAGGGTGGAAGCTTTCTTT,CSANDRVEAFF
-,TRBJ1-3,TRBV7-9,-,TGTGCCAGCAGCTTAGGGGACCTCTCTGGAAACACCATATATTTT,CASSLGDLSGNTIYF
-,TRBJ1-6,TRBV9,-,TGTGCCAGCAACCCAGGGTACAGCTCCTATAATTCACCCCTCCACTTT,CASNPGYSSYNSPLHF
-,TRBJ2-2,TRBV19,TRBD1,TGTGCCAGTAGCCTTTATCAGAGGGCAGGGGGAACCGGGGAGCTGTTTTTT,CASSLYQRAGGTGELFF
-,TRBJ1-5,TRBV19,-,TGTGCCAGTAGTAGGGGTCTCGCCATGGATCAGCCCCAGCATTTT,CASSRGLAMDQPQHF
-,TRBJ2-3,TRBV6-6,-,TGTGCCAGCAGCACAAGACAGCCCGATACGCAGTATTTT,CASSTRQPDTQYF
-,TRBJ1-2,TRBV19,-,TGTGCCAGTACCCGAGGGGTAACGGACTATGGCTACACCTTC,CASTRGVTDYGYTF
-,TRBJ1-2,TRBV6-1,-,TGTGCCAGCAGTGAGTCCCGGGTGGGCTATGGCTACACCTTC,CASSESRVGYGYTF
-,TRBJ1-5,TRBV7-8,-,TGTGCCAGCAGCTTACTACCCTGGCTGAGAGGAGATAGCAATCAGCCCCAGCATTTT,CASSLLPWLRGDSNQPQHF
-,TRBJ2-3,TRBV7-8,TRBD1,TGTGCCAGCAGGAGGCAGGGGGCGGGCACAGATACGCAGTATTTT,CASRRQGAGTDTQYF
-,TRBJ2-2,TRBV7-3,-,TGTGCCAGCAGCTTACCAGAAATCGGGGAGCTGTTTTTT,CASSLPEIGELFF
-,TRBJ2-2,TRBV9,TRBD2,TGTGCCAGCAGCGTAGGTCCTAGCGGGGGGAACACCGGGGAGCTGTTTTTT,CASSVGPSGGNTGELFF
few,TRBJ1-2,TRBV5-4,-,TGTGCCAGCAGCTTGGACAGGTTGGACTATGGCTACACCTTC,CASSLDRLDYGYTF
-,TRBJ1-6,TRBV6-5,TRBD1,TGTGCCTCAGAGGGGACAGCTAATTCACCCCTCCACTTT,CASEGTANSPLHF
few,TRBJ1-1,TRBV3-1/TRBV3-2,-,TGTGCCAGCAGCCGCGGCTGGAACACTGAAGCTTTCTTT,CASSRGWNTEAFF
once,TRBJ1-5,TRBV18,TRBD1,TGTGCCAGCTCACCGGCGAGACAGGGGTTTGGGAATCAGCCCCAGCATTTT,CASSPARQGFGNQPQHF
-,TRBJ2-6,TRBV4-3,TRBD1,TGCGCCAGCAGCCAGCAGAGGGGACAGGGGGCGCCCGGGGCCAACGTCCTGACTTTC,CASSQQRGQGAPGANVLTF
-,TRBJ1-2,TRBV6-1,-,TGTGCCAGCAGTGAAGACTCGATCTTCAATGGCTACACCTTC,CASSEDSIFNGYTF
-,TRBJ2-5,TRBV6-5,TRBD1,TGTGCCAGCAGGACGACAGGGGGCCTACAAGAGACCCAGTACTTC,CASRTTGGLQETQYF
-,TRBJ2-1,TRBV28,-,TGTGCCAGCAAGACAGCGGGTGAGCAGTTCTTC,CASKTAGEQFF
-,TRBJ2-2,TRBV7-2,-,TGTGCCAGCAGCTTAAGGGGCAGGGAGTTGGGCGGGGAGCTGTTTTTT,CASSLRGRELGGELFF
-,TRBJ1-5,TRBV6-5,TRBD1,TGTGCCAGCAGACCCGGGACAGCGAGCAATCAGCCCCAGCATTTT,CASRPGTASNQPQHF
-,TRBJ1-2,TRBV7-3,-,TGTGCCAGCAGCTTAACCCGCGAAGGGGGAGTTAACTATGGCTACACCTTC,CASSLTREGGVNYGYTF
-,TRBJ2-5,TRBV11-3,-,TGTGCCAGCAGCTTAACAGGAGCGGGTTGGGAGACCCAGTACTTC,CASSLTGAGWETQYF
-,TRBJ2-5,TRBV10-3,-,TGTGCCATCAGCGCCGAGGGGGACGAGACCCAGTACTTC,CAISAEGDETQYF